This T cell receptor (beta chain) came from a study of cytomegalovirus exposure and HLA in healthy donors. The study's findings and limits: The authors listed 150 or so TCR beta chains as cytomegalovirus-associated. In a later analysis, a missense DCLRE1C variant was linked to TCR beta V- and J-gene trimming. Near-uniform donor sequencing depth was presumed by presence/absence analyses.

The PCR used 60 Vbeta and 13 Jbeta primers. Sequencing was performed with immunoSEQ multiplex PCR; in TCRdb, only in-frame clones are kept and a portion is missing. The profile shows approximately 93,000 clones, roughly three quarters of them singletons. With respect to this clone: The antigen remains undetermined.

Germline V gene sequence: CDR1 MNHEY, CDR2 SMNVEV (reference sequence). Trimming at V came to 0 bases and at J to 11 bases, leaving 7 bases not matched to a gene. The CDR3 length is 14 residues. This TCR was recovered from a woman aged 40 to 50 in good health and CMV-seronegative. Specimen: PBMCs. The rearrangement links TRBV27 to TRBJ1-1; 9 positions agree with TRBD1. The CDR3 DNA reads TGTGCCAGCAGTTTATCCGGGACAGGGCTGGGGGCTTTCTTT. Encoded protein: CASSLSGTGLGAFF.